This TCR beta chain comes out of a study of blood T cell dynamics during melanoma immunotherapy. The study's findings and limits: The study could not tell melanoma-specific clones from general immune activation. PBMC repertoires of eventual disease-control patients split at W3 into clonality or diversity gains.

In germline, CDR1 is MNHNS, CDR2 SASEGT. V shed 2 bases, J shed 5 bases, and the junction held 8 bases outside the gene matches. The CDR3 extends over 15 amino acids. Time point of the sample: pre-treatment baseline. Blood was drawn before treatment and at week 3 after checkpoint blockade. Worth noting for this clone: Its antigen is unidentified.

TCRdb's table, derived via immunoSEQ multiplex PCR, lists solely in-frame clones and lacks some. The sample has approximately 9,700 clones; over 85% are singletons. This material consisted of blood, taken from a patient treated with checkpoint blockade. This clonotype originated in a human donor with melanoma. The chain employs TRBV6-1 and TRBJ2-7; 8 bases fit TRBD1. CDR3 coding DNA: TGTGCCAGCAGTGAATGGGGTCAGGGGGCAAACGAGCAGTACTTC. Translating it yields CASSEWGQGANEQYF.